This TCR beta chain was found in a study of cytomegalovirus exposure and HLA in healthy donors. General study findings and limits: Most TCRs appeared rarely, but some public TCRs recurred in many donors. More than 150 TCR beta chains were listed as cytomegalovirus-associated. Later, an analysis found that TCR clusters from the first cohort tended to co-occur in the 120 validation repertoires. Per published reports, the classifier diagnosed cytomegalovirus status with high specificity and sensitivity.

Profiling relied on immunoSEQ multiplex PCR, and the TCRdb table lists in-frame clones only, not all of them. The sample has around 300,000 clones; just over 85% are singletons. The CDR3 loop spans 16 amino acids. V lost 0 bases, J lost 4 bases, and 5 bases stayed unmatched. Germline V lookup: CDR1 MNHEY, CDR2 SVGAGI. On this clone: As yet, its antigen is unknown.

V and J are TRBV6-5 and TRBJ2-3; 9 nucleotides line up with TRBD2. The sample was PBMCs. The origin of this receptor is a woman under 30 in good health and CMV-seronegative. CDR3 DNA: TGTGCCAGCAGTTACTCGACGGGACTAGCTGCAGATACGCAGTATTTT. This translates into CASSYSTGLAADTQYF.